This entry concerns a single TCR beta chain. No antigen is known for it. The repertoire was sequenced with immunoSEQ multiplex PCR; TCRdb's copy has only in-frame clones and lacks some. Seen here are tens of thousands of clones, roughly 91% observed once, and the top ten hold 0.4% to 0.6%. The data belong to a study of graft-versus-host responses after intestinal transplantation. Study information: Among the recipients, transplants were multivisceral, liver-intestinal, or isolated intestinal. Study results and limitations: High graft-versus-host to host-versus-graft clonal ratios were seen in allografts of patients with graft-donor T cell macrochimerism. Peak circulating GvH clone levels tracked with early post-transplant HvG declines. Some GvH clones were seen earlier in gut or blood, suggesting intestinal origin.

The CDR3 spans 12 residues. After removal of 8 bases from V and 2 bases from J, the junction contained 2 bases not matched to a gene. Germline V gene lookup returns CDR1 ENHRY and CDR2 SYGVKD. The V and J genes are TRBV10-3 and TRBJ2-5, with 7 bases matching TRBD2. The TCR was taken from a human donor who received an intestinal transplant. This specimen was unstimulated CD8+ T cells sorted from spleen or lymph node cells, taken before intestinal transplant. The chain's CDR3 is CAISRGQETQYF. The CDR3 coding sequence is TGTGCCATCTCGCGGGGGCAAGAGACCCAGTACTTC.